This TCR beta chain was obtained from a study of glioma-infiltrating T cells. Amplification of TCR alpha and beta CDR3 regions from RNA used iRepertoire nested multiplex PCR. TCRdb analysed the multiplex PCR reads with MiXCR anew, one entry per CDR3 protein. This sample has approximately 400,000 distinct CDR3 sequences; about two fifths occur once, and the top ten carry about 12%. This CDR3 comprises 14 residues. V was pared by 2 bases and J by 7 bases, with 17 bases between. Germline V gives CDR1 DFQATT, CDR2 SNEGSKA (reference sequence). This clonotype was counted a few times. The chain joins TRBV20-1 to TRBJ2-5; D perhaps matches TRBD2 (5 bases). The sequenced material came from glioma tissue, nonneoplastic brain tissue, or PBMCs (not recorded which). The source of this sequence is a human donor with low-grade glioma or glioblastoma, undergoing nonglioma brain surgery, or in good health (not recorded which). As DNA, the CDR3 is TGCAGTGCTAGACCTCTAGAGGGAGAGGTGACCCAGTACTTC. It is translated as CSARPLEGEVTQYF.